This T cell receptor beta chain was captured in a study of identifying expanded T cells in peripheral blood. Study results and caveats: Approximately 1.2 clones differed between technical replicates, versus around 15 and 19 over time. Clone count variance between roughly two-week samples rose with total template count.

During the collection period, no donor immune events like infections were recorded. The protocol was immunoSEQ multiplex PCR, while the TCRdb copy is restricted to in-frame clones and leaves out a portion. The repertoire holds under 95,000 clones, with around nine tenths as singletons. The germline gives CDR1 MNHNY, CDR2 SVGAGI (reference sequence). The CDR3 is 12 amino acids. Trimming cost V 10 bases and J 5 bases; bases outside gene matches: 7. With regard to this clone: The antigen is unknown.

The sequencing sample was made of blood. The TCR was taken from a person aged 18 to 70 in good health. This rearrangement joins TRBV6-6 to TRBJ1-2; TRBD1 matches at 7 bases. The CDR3: CATSMGQYGYTF. The CDR3 DNA reads as TGTGCCACCTCTATGGGACAGTATGGCTACACCTTC.